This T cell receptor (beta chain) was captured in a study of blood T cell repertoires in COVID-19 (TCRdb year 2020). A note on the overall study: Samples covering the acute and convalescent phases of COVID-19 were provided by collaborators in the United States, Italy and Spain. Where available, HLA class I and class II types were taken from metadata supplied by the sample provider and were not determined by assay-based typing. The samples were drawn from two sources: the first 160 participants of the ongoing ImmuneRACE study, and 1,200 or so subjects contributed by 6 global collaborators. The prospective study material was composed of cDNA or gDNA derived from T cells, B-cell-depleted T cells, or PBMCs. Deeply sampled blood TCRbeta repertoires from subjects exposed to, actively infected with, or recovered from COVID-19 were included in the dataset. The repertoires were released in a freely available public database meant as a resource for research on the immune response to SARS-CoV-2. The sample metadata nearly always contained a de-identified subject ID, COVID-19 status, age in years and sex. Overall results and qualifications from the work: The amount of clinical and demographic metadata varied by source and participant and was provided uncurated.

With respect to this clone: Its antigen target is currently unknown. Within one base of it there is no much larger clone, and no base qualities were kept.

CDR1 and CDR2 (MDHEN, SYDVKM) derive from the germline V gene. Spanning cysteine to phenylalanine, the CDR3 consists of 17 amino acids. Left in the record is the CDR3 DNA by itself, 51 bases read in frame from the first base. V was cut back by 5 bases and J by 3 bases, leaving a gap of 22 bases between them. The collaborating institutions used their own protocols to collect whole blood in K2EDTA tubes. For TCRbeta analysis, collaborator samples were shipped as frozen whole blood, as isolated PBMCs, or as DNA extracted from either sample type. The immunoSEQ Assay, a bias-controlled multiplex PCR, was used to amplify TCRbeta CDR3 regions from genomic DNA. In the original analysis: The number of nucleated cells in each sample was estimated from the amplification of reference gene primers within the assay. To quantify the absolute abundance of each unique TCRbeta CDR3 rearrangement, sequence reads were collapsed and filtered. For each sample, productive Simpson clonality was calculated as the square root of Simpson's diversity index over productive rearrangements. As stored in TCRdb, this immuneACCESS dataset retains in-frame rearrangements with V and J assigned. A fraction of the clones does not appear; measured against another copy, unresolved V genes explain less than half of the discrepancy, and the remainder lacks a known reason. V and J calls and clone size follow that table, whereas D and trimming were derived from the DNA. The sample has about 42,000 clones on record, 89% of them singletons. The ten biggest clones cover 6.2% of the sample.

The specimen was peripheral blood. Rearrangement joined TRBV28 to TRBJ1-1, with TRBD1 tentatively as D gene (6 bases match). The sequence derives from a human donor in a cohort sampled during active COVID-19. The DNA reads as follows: TGTGCCAGCAGTCGGATACAGGGTTTGGTTGCGGACACTGAAGCTTTCTTT. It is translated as CASSRIQGLVADTEAFF.